This record concerns one T cell receptor (beta chain) sequence. Time point defined: pretreatment peripheral blood. Some clones are missing from TCRdb's copy, which holds only in-frame ones; the method was immunoSEQ multiplex PCR. The sample comprises some 44,000 clones, approximately 80% of which are singletons, and 16% rests with the top ten. These data originate in a study of PD-L1 blockade in urothelial cancer. Study-level information: About 85% of the roughly 30 patients were males with bladder-origin urothelial cancer. Prior exposure to chemotherapy in patients amounted to 0 to 3 regimens received. Across blood samples, T cells had a median count of roughly 140,000.

Germline loops: CDR1 SGHRS, CDR2 YFSETQ. The CDR3 has 15 amino acids. V was shortened by 4 bases and J by 0 bases, with 12 bases between the two germline ends. The sample here was PBMCs, taken around atezolizumab (anti-PD-L1) treatment. The clonotype was recovered from a man aged 60 to 75 with urothelial cancer. The genes are TRBV5-1 and TRBJ2-3; D might be TRBD1 (6 bases). In nucleotides, the CDR3 is TGCGCCAGCAGCGCGTCAGGGGCTAGCACAGATACGCAGTATTTT. It translates to CASSASGASTDTQYF.